One and the same sample provided the 20 T cell receptor beta chains below, sequenced in a study of blood T cell repertoires in COVID-19. Here immunoSEQ multiplex PCR was the method, and the copy in TCRdb shows in-frame clones only, minus some. The sample yields around 340,000 clones, around four fifths seen once. Material: peripheral blood. The source of these receptors is a man between 25 and 39 years old with active or convalescent COVID-19.

V is TRBV4-2 and J is TRBJ1-2; tentatively, D is TRBD1 (5 bases). This CDR3 contains 15 residues. Germline V gives CDR1 LGHNA, CDR2 YNFKEQ. V was shortened by 0 bases and J by 8 bases, with 16 bases between the two germline ends. The DNA of the CDR3 is TGTGCCAGCAGCCAAGATCGGCGGGAGGCAGGGGGCTACACCTTC. This encodes CASSQDRREAGGYTF.

The chain carries TRBV20-1 and TRBJ1-4; the D gene is possibly TRBD1 (6 bases). From germline, CDR1 is DFQATT and CDR2 SNEGSKA (reference sequence). The CDR3 has 15 residues. The germline V and J ends were trimmed by 3 bases and 3 bases, with 14 bases remaining between them. The CDR3 protein is CSASRRTASNEKLFF. CDR3 bases: TGCAGTGCTAGTAGAAGGACAGCTTCTAATGAAAAACTGTTTTTT.

The chain is built from TRBV19 and TRBJ2-4; 7 nucleotides match TRBD2. The germline CDR1 and CDR2 sequences are LNHDA and SQIVND (reference sequence). The V segment lost 5 bases and the J segment 0 bases; nucleotides outside the gene matches: 10. The CDR3 loop spans 17 amino acids. CDR3 sequence: CASSPNPGGLAKNIQYF. In DNA form, the CDR3 reads TGTGCCAGTAGTCCTAACCCGGGAGGCTTAGCCAAAAACATTCAGTACTTC.

The chain recombines TRBV27 with TRBJ1-2, with D maybe TRBD1 (5 bases). Trimming stripped 2 bases from V and 4 bases from J, with 8 bases between. In germline, CDR1 is MNHEY, CDR2 SMNVEV (reference sequence). The CDR3 contains 13 residues. This CDR3 is CASSLTGTYGYTF. Here the CDR3 DNA reads TGTGCCAGCAGTTTAACAGGAACCTATGGCTACACCTTC.

The chain uses TRBV19 and TRBJ1-4; TRBD1 matches at 8 bases. The junction had 13 bases not matched to a gene; V was cut back by 5 bases and J by 8 bases. This CDR3 is 16 amino acids long. Germline V CDR1 and CDR2: LNHDA, SQIVND (reference sequence). CDR3 nucleotide sequence: TGTGCCAGTAGTCCCCTTCGGACAGGGTCCGACGAAAAACTGTTTTTT. Protein product: CASSPLRTGSDEKLFF.

The rearrangement links TRBV14 to TRBJ1-1, with D possibly TRBD1 on 5 matching bases. Trimming stripped 4 bases from V and 5 bases from J, with 14 bases between. The length of the CDR3 is 14 residues. Germline V lookup: CDR1 SGHDN, CDR2 FVKESK. The CDR3 region has the DNA TGTGCCAGCAGCCCTGATTATGGGGGGACTGAAGCTTTCTTT. Its translation is CASSPDYGGTEAFF.

The chain uses TRBV11-2 and TRBJ2-7; TRBD2 agrees at 8 bases. This CDR3 has 14 residues. Unmatched junction bases numbered 4, after V lost 4 bases and J lost 2 bases. From germline, CDR1 is SGHAT and CDR2 FQNNGV. For the CDR3, the DNA is TGTGCCAGCAGCTCCTCTAGCGGGCCCTACGAGCAGTACTTC. Translation: CASSSSSGPYEQYF.

The V and J genes are TRBV27 and TRBJ1-2; TRBD1 might be the D (5 bases). This CDR3 has 12 residues. V lost 5 bases and J lost 8, with 12 bases in between. The germline V gene encodes CDR1 MNHEY and CDR2 SMNVEV (reference sequence). CDR3 amino acids: CASSQLGGGYTF. CDR3 bases: TGTGCCAGCAGTCAGCTGGGGGGGGGCTACACCTTC.

The chain joins TRBV4-1 to TRBJ1-4; 8 nucleotides line up with TRBD1. The CDR3 spans 14 residues. V lost 6 bases to trimming and J lost 11 bases; unmatched junction nucleotides: 11. Germline V lookup: CDR1 MGHRA, CDR2 YSYEKL. The chain's CDR3 is CASRSGQELRKLFF. CDR3 in DNA: TGCGCCAGCAGGTCGGGACAGGAATTGAGGAAACTGTTTTTT.

The CDR3, as DNA: TGTGCCAGCAGCCGCGGGGACATTCAGTACTTC. Protein: CASSRGDIQYF. The chain employs TRBV12-3 or TRBV12-4 and TRBJ2-4; TRBD2 might be the D (6 bases). The CDR3 has 11 amino acids. The V gene lost 6 bases and the J gene lost 8 bases, with 8 bases spanning the gap.

This chain connects TRBV7-9 to TRBJ2-7; 10 positions agree with TRBD2. In germline, CDR1 is SEHNR, CDR2 FQNEAQ (reference sequence). CDR3 length: 16 residues. V lost 1 base, J lost 5 bases, and 8 bases stayed unmatched. For the CDR3, the DNA is TGTGCCAGCAGCTTAGTTTTAGGACTAGCGGTACACGAGCAGTACTTC. Amino acid sequence: CASSLVLGLAVHEQYF.

This clone was observed once. The V and J genes are TRBV27 and TRBJ2-2, with TRBD1 matching 7 bases. CDR1 and CDR2 from the germline V gene are MNHEY and SMNVEV (reference sequence). The CDR3 spans 14 residues. V gave up 6 bases and J gave up 4 bases; unmatched junction bases: 5. Here the CDR3 reads CASRAGQATGELFF. CDR3 DNA: TGTGCCAGCAGGGCCGGACAGGCCACCGGGGAGCTGTTTTTT.

The V call is TRBV29-1, the J call TRBJ1-1; D remains ambiguous. Germline-derived CDR1 and CDR2 are SQVTM and ANQGSEA. Trimming shortened V by 0 bases and J by 2 bases, and 10 bases separated the two germline ends. The CDR3 sequence is 14 residues long. CDR3 in amino acids: CSVEEDTVNTEAFF. DNA of the CDR3: TGCAGCGTTGAAGAAGATACAGTTAACACTGAAGCTTTCTTT. Combining the CDR3 with reference TRBV29-1 and TRBJ1-1 gives the whole variable domain SAVISQKPSRDICQRGTSLTIQCQVDSQVTMMFWYRQQPGQSLTLIATANQGSEATYESGFVIDKFPISRPNLTFSTLTVSNMSPEDSSIYLCSVEEDTVNTEAFFGQGTRLTVV.

The chain uses TRBV2 and TRBJ1-6; a possible D gene is TRBD1 (6 bases). Germline V gives CDR1 SNHLY, CDR2 FYNNEI. The V and J ends lost 7 bases and 6 bases respectively, with 7 bases between them. This CDR3 contains 12 residues. CDR3 coding DNA: TGTGCCAGCACCAGGGGTAATTCACCCCTCCACTTT. Its protein product is CASTRGNSPLHF.

This rearrangement joins TRBV28 to TRBJ1-5; 7 nucleotides match TRBD1. This CDR3 contains 14 residues. In germline, CDR1 is MDHEN, CDR2 SYDVKM. V lost 8 bases and J lost 2; bases outside the gene matches: 6. The CDR3 DNA is TGTGCCAGCGTCGGAGGGACAGGCAATCAGCCCCAGCATTTT. Encoded protein: CASVGGTGNQPQHF.

The CDR3 sequence is CASGGADTQYF. CDR3 nucleotides: TGTGCCAGCGGGGGGGCAGATACGCAGTATTTT. J is TRBJ2-3 and V is TRBV6-5, with TRBD2 identical over 7 bases. The CDR3 contains 11 residues. Germline V gene sequence: CDR1 MNHEY, CDR2 SVGAGI. Germline trimming cut 8 bases from V and 4 bases from J; bases unmatched to any gene: 0.

This sequence joins TRBV5-6 and TRBJ2-1; TRBD2 might be the D (5 bases). The CDR3 extends over 15 amino acids. V lost 2 bases and J lost 5, with 14 bases in between. Germline V gives CDR1 SGHDT, CDR2 YYEEEE. In DNA, the CDR3 is TGTGCCAGCAGCTTTACCCCATACGGGGACAATGAGCAGTTCTTC. This gives the protein CASSFTPYGDNEQFF.

This chain uses TRBV9 with TRBJ2-6; TRBD1 matches 7 bases. Per germline, CDR1 SGDLS and CDR2 YYNGEE. V was clipped by 3 bases and J by 2 bases; unmatched bases: 8. This CDR3 region has 17 residues. The CDR3 sequence is CASSAPATGTGANVLTF. In DNA form, the CDR3 reads TGTGCCAGCAGCGCCCCCGCGACAGGGACTGGGGCCAACGTCCTGACTTTC.

The chain joins TRBV5-4 to TRBJ2-3; 11 bases line up with TRBD2. This CDR3 has 17 residues. V shed 0 bases and J 4 bases; nucleotides not matched to a gene: 7. From germline, CDR1 is SGHNT and CDR2 YYREEE (reference sequence). The CDR3 DNA reads as TGTGCCAGCAGCTTGGACGGTCTAGCGGGGGGCCCAGATACGCAGTATTTT. It translates to CASSLDGLAGGPDTQYF.

The V and J genes are TRBV5-4 and TRBJ1-2; a weak D match, TRBD1 (6 bases). CDR3 length: 14 amino acids. The germline V gene encodes CDR1 SGHNT and CDR2 YYREEE (reference sequence). Trimming removed 3 bases from V and 0 bases from J, with 9 bases in between. The chain's CDR3 is CASSSGQSNYGYTF. CDR3 nucleotides: TGTGCCAGCAGCTCGGGACAATCTAACTATGGCTACACCTTC.